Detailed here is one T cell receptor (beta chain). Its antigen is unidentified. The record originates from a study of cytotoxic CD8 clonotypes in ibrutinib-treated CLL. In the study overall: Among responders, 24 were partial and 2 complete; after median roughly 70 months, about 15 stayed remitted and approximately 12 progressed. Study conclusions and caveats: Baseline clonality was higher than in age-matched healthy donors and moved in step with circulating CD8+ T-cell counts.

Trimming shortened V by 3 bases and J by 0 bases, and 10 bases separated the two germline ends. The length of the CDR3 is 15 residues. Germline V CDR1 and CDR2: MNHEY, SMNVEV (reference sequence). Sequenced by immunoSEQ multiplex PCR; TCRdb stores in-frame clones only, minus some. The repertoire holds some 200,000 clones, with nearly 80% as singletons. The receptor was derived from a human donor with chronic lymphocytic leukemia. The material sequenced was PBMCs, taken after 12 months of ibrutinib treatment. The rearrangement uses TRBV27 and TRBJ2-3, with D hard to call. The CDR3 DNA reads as TGTGCCAGCAGTTTTAACCATTTCAGCACAGATACGCAGTATTTT. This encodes CASSFNHFSTDTQYF.